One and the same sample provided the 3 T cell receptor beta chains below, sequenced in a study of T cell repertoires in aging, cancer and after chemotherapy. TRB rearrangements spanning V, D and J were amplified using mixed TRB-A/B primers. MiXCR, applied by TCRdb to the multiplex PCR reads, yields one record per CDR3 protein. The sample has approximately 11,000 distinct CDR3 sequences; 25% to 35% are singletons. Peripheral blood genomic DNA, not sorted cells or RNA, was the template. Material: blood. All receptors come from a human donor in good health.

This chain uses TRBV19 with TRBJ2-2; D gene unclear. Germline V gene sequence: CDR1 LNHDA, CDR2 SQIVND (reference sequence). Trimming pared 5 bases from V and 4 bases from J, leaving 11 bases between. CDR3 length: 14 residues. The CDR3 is CASSSILPTGELFF. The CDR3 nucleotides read TGTGCCAGTAGTTCCATTCTCCCCACCGGGGAGCTGTTTTTT.

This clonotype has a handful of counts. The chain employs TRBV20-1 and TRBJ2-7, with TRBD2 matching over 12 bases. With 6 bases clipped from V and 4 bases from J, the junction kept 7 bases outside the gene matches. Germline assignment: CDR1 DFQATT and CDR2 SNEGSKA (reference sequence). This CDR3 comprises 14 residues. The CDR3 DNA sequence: TGCAGTGCGAAAACTAGCGGGAGGCTATACGAGCAGTACTTC. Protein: CSAKTSGRLYEQYF.

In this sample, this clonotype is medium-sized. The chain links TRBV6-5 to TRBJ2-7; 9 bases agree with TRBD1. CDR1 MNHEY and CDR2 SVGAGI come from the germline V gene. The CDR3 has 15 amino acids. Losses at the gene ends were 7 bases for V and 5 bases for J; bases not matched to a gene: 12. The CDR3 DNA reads TGTGCCAGCACCCCCACCGGACAGGGGTTGGACGAGCAGTACTTC. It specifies CASTPTGQGLDEQYF.